The 23 T cell receptor beta chains given below trace back to one sample, sequenced in a study of T cell repertoires in cytomegalovirus infection. One entry per CDR3 protein results from TCRdb running MiXCR on the reads. The data contain about 130,000 distinct CDR3 sequences, roughly 9% of them singletons. Sequenced: PBMCs. The source is a human donor in good health (CMV status not recorded). Some clones in this sample may be carry-over from other donors' samples.

This clonotype has ten or more counts. The V and J genes are TRBV2 and TRBJ1-5; TRBD1 might be the D (6 bases). This CDR3 is built from 15 residues. CDR1 is SNHLY, CDR2 FYNNEI, per germline. The V gene lost 2 bases and the J gene lost 2 bases, with 10 bases spanning the gap. The CDR3 DNA follows: TGTGCCAGCAGTGAACGCGGGGGCGGCAATCAGCCCCAGCATTTT. Residues: CASSERGGGNQPQHF.

This clonotype was recorded at least ten times. The chain recombines TRBV14 with TRBJ2-5; possibly TRBD1 for D (5 bases). V lost 1 base to trimming and J lost 4 bases, with 16 bases between them. The CDR3 runs to 16 residues. Germline V gene lookup returns CDR1 SGHDN and CDR2 FVKESK. The CDR3 nucleotides read TGTGCCAGCAGCCAAGCGACAGCTCATAGCCTAGAGACCCAGTACTTC. This gives the protein CASSQATAHSLETQYF.

This clonotype has at least ten counts. This chain uses TRBV20-1 with TRBJ2-7; TRBD1 agrees at 7 bases. CDR1 is DFQATT and CDR2 is SNEGSKA in the germline V gene (reference sequence). Losses at the gene ends were 3 bases for V and 0 bases for J; bases not matched to a gene: 5. The CDR3 sequence is 14 residues long. CDR3 amino acids: CSASIGGFSYEQYF. The CDR3 coding sequence is TGCAGTGCTAGTATAGGGGGCTTCTCCTACGAGCAGTACTTC.

In its sample, this clonotype was seen a few times. The chain employs TRBV20-1 and TRBJ1-2; weak D call: TRBD1 (5 bases). Trimming cost V 3 bases and J 4 bases, with 12 bases left between them. The CDR3 covers 13 residues. CDR1 and CDR2 (germline): DFQATT, SNEGSKA (reference sequence). The CDR3 here is CSARVPGPYGYTF. In nucleotides, the CDR3 is TGCAGTGCTAGGGTCCCAGGGCCCTATGGCTACACCTTC.

The sample holds many counts of this clonotype. This chain joins TRBV7-2 and TRBJ2-7; TRBD2 matches at 9 bases. The germline gives CDR1 SGHTA, CDR2 FQGNSA. The ends lost 6 bases at V and 0 bases at J; junction bases unmatched: 6. This CDR3 spans 15 amino acids. In DNA, the CDR3 is TGTGCCAGCAGTATCAGCGGGGGGATCTCCTACGAGCAGTACTTC. The encoded protein is CASSISGGISYEQYF. Variable domain in full (rest from reference TRBV7-2 and TRBJ2-7): GAGVSQSPSNKVTEKGKDVELRCDPISGHTALYWYRQSLGQGLEFLIYFQGNSAPDKSGLPSDRFSAERTGGSVSTLTIQRTQQEDSAVYLCASSISGGISYEQYFGPGTRLTVT.

This clonotype was seen ten or more times. V is TRBV7-2 and J is TRBJ1-1, with 7 nucleotides matching TRBD1. The CDR3 extends over 16 amino acids. Germline loops: CDR1 SGHTA, CDR2 FQGNSA. Trimming cost V 5 bases and J 1 base; bases outside gene matches: 10. The CDR3 reads CASSPDRPLWNTEAFF. The CDR3 bases are TGTGCCAGCAGCCCGGACAGGCCCCTATGGAACACTGAAGCTTTCTTT.

The table lists this clonotype with many counts. CDR3 DNA sequence: TGTGCCAGCAGCTTAAGCCCGGCGTACAATGAGCAGTTCTTC. As protein: CASSLSPAYNEQFF. V gene TRBV7-2 combines with J gene TRBJ2-1; D is undetermined. CDR1 is SGHTA and CDR2 is FQGNSA in the germline V gene. Trimming pared 2 bases from V and 4 bases from J, leaving 9 bases between. The CDR3 is 14 residues long. Filled out from reference TRBV7-2 and TRBJ2-1, the complete variable domain reads GAGVSQSPSNKVTEKGKDVELRCDPISGHTALYWYRQSLGQGLEFLIYFQGNSAPDKSGLPSDRFSAERTGGSVSTLTIQRTQQEDSAVYLCASSLSPAYNEQFFGPGTRLTVL.

This chain links TRBV10-2 with TRBJ1-6, with a tentative D call TRBD1 (5 bases). Germline V lookup: CDR1 WSHSY, CDR2 SAAADI. The ends were cut back, 0 bases at V and 7 bases at J, with 13 bases in the middle. The CDR3 sequence is 16 residues long. The CDR3 sequence is CASSESSRVRNSPLHF. Here the CDR3 DNA reads TGCGCCAGCAGTGAGTCGAGCAGGGTCCGGAATTCACCCCTCCACTTT.

Ten or more counts support this clonotype. This sequence joins TRBV6-2 or TRBV6-3 and TRBJ2-1; 13 bases match TRBD2. From germline, CDR1 is MNHEY and CDR2 SVGEGT. CDR3 length: 16 residues. Germline trimming cut 7 bases from V and 0 bases from J; bases unmatched to any gene: 3. The DNA for the CDR3 is TGTGCCAGCACCGGGACTAGCGGGATCTCCTACAATGAGCAGTTCTTC. This codes for CASTGTSGISYNEQFF.

This clonotype was seen repeatedly, ten times or more. The chain carries TRBV7-9 and TRBJ1-4; D not resolved. The CDR3 is 13 amino acids. Trimming stripped 4 bases from V and 3 bases from J, with 6 bases between. Looked up from germline, CDR1 is SEHNR and CDR2 is FQNEAQ (reference sequence). The DNA for the CDR3 is TGTGCCAGCAGCTCCACCGCTAATGAAAAACTGTTTTTT. As protein: CASSSTANEKLFF.

This clonotype was seen a handful of times. The V call is TRBV20-1, the J call TRBJ2-1; a possible D gene is TRBD2 (7 bases). Germline V gene data show CDR1 as DFQATT and CDR2 as SNEGSKA (reference sequence). The CDR3 has 16 amino acids. V was shortened by 0 bases and J by 8 bases, with 20 bases between the two germline ends. In DNA, the CDR3 is TGCAGTGCTAGAGATCAAGGTGGGGGGGCCGGGGATGAGCAGTTCTTC. Its protein is CSARDQGGGAGDEQFF.

This chain joins TRBV29-1 and TRBJ1-1; no clear D. Germline V gives CDR1 SQVTM, CDR2 ANQGSEA. Trimming cost V 7 bases and J 0 bases, with 15 bases left between them. There are 14 residues in the CDR3. The CDR3 reads CSAQKLGLNTEAFF. The CDR3, as DNA: TGCAGCGCCCAAAAATTAGGGTTGAACACTGAAGCTTTCTTT.

This clonotype was detected ten times or more. This chain uses TRBV27 with TRBJ2-7; 11 positions agree with TRBD2. The CDR3 sequence is 16 residues long. Germline V lookup: CDR1 MNHEY, CDR2 SMNVEV (reference sequence). V was pared by 0 bases and J by 1 base, with 2 bases of the junction left unmatched. This chain's CDR3 is CASSLSGTSGSYEQYF. CDR3 nucleotides: TGTGCCAGCAGTTTATCGGGGACTAGCGGATCCTACGAGCAGTACTTC.

This clonotype showed up many times. The chain carries TRBV18 and TRBJ2-3; D gene uncertain. The length of the CDR3 is 15 residues. Trimming stripped 2 bases from V and 1 base from J, with 10 bases between. Germline V CDR1 and CDR2: KGHSH, LQKENI. This CDR3 reads CASSPSPGGTDTQYF. The CDR3 DNA reads TGTGCCAGCTCACCATCCCCTGGCGGCACAGATACGCAGTATTTT.

This rearrangement joins TRBV2 to TRBJ1-1; D ambiguous. The V end was cut by 1 base, the J end by 1 base, with 7 bases between. Germline-derived CDR1 and CDR2 are SNHLY and FYNNEI. The CDR3 sequence is 14 residues long. The CDR3 DNA reads TGTGCCAGCAGTGAAGGATGGGGGAACACTGAAGCTTTCTTT. It translates to CASSEGWGNTEAFF. Combining the CDR3 with reference TRBV2 and TRBJ1-1 gives the whole variable domain EPEVTQTPSHQVTQMGQEVILRCVPISNHLYFYWYRQILGQKVEFLVSFYNNEISEKSEIFDDQFSVERPDGSNFTLKIRSTKLEDSAMYFCASSEGWGNTEAFFGQGTRLTVV.

This sequence joins TRBV2 and TRBJ2-6; D is undetermined. This CDR3 is built from 14 residues. CDR1 and CDR2 (germline): SNHLY, FYNNEI. Trimming cost V 7 bases and J 0 bases, with 7 bases left between them. CDR3 loop: CASNQNSGANVLTF. CDR3 DNA sequence: TGTGCCAGCAATCAGAACTCTGGGGCCAACGTCCTGACTTTC.

This clonotype was seen ten or more times. The rearrangement uses TRBV7-6 and TRBJ2-1, with 7 positions matching TRBD1. CDR1 SGHVS and CDR2 FNYEAQ come from the germline V gene. The V segment lost 5 bases and the J segment 2 bases; nucleotides outside the gene matches: 15. The CDR3 runs 18 residues. The CDR3 DNA reads TGTGCCAGCAGCCGACCTAGTGGGGGACAGCAAACCTACAATGAGCAGTTCTTC. It codes for CASSRPSGGQQTYNEQFF.

This clonotype was counted ten times or more. The chain couples TRBV11-2 to TRBJ2-2; TRBD2 agrees at 10 bases. CDR3 size: 16 residues. Germline V gene data show CDR1 as SGHAT and CDR2 as FQNNGV. The V segment lost 1 base and the J segment 6 bases; nucleotides outside the gene matches: 5. The CDR3 bases are TGTGCCAGCAGCTTAGCCCCAGCGGGGGGGGCCGGGGAGCTGTTTTTT. Translating gives CASSLAPAGGAGELFF.

About this clonotype itself: This may arise from a read error, as a much more abundant clone is one base away. This rearrangement joins TRBV19 to TRBJ1-1; no clear D gene. CDR1 LNHDA and CDR2 SQIVND come from the germline V gene (reference sequence). This CDR3 comprises 13 residues. This CDR3 reads CASSSGMNTEACF. Here the CDR3 DNA reads TGTGCCAGTAGTTCCGGTATGAACACTGAAGCTTGCTTT.

There are a few counts of this clonotype. The chain employs TRBV28 and TRBJ2-2; D perhaps matches TRBD2 (5 bases). V lost 3 bases and J lost 0, with 14 bases in between. The CDR3 is 17 amino acids. The V gene's germline CDR1 is MDHEN and CDR2 SYDVKM. The CDR3 is CASSFVRPTTNTGELFF. CDR3 nucleotides: TGTGCCAGCAGTTTTGTGAGGCCGACTACGAACACCGGGGAGCTGTTTTTT.

This clonotype was detected a few times. V is TRBV29-1 and J is TRBJ2-3; 9 bases map to TRBD1. Germline V gene data show CDR1 as SQVTM and CDR2 as ANQGSEA. The CDR3 has 12 residues. V dropped 4 bases and J dropped 4; count of bases not matched to a gene: 0. The CDR3 sequence is CSVGTGADTQYF. The CDR3 DNA follows: TGCAGCGTTGGGACAGGGGCAGATACGCAGTATTTT.

Only a few counts were recorded for this clonotype. The chain combines TRBV29-1 with TRBJ2-1, with 9 nucleotides matching TRBD1. The CDR3 covers 11 residues. The J segment lost 15 bases and the V segment lost 6 bases, leaving 9 bases of the junction unmatched. CDR1 and CDR2 (germline): SQVTM, ANQGSEA. The CDR3 bases are TGCAGCGTCCGAAGGACAGGGGCGCTGTTCTTC. This sequence encodes CSVRRTGALFF.

This clonotype occurred many times. The chain combines TRBV5-6 with TRBJ2-1, with D tentatively TRBD2 (5 bases). V dropped 4 bases and J dropped 3 bases, with 17 bases sitting between them. The CDR3 is 16 residues long. The V gene's germline CDR1 is SGHDT and CDR2 YYEEEE. The CDR3 is CASSRTEPRFYNEQFF. The CDR3 nucleotides read TGTGCCAGCAGCCGGACTGAGCCCCGTTTCTACAATGAGCAGTTCTTC.